A selection of T cell receptor beta chains follows, all from one sample in a study of CD8 T cells in ankylosing spondylitis. From the 5' RACE reads, TCRdb called clonotypes with MiXCR, one entry per CDR3 protein. The sample comprises some 130,000 distinct CDR3 sequences, roughly 13% of which are singletons, and around 3% rests with the top ten. Sequencing was carried out using blood, either unsorted or a sorted T cell fraction (not recorded which). These receptors were collected from a female donor with ankylosing spondylitis or in good health (not recorded which). The CDR3 runs from the conserved cysteine through the conserved F or W. Fields, in order: CDR3 length, V gene, D gene, J gene, clone size, CDR3 protein, CDR3 DNA. A D gene is named only where the DNA matches it firmly. Expanded clones get a size class; other rows say once, few or many, or leave the size out.

cdr3_length: 13
v_call: TRBV20-1
d_call: .
j_call: TRBJ2-1
clone_size: many
cdr3_aa: CSARDSVHNEQFF
cdr3_nt: TGCAGTGCTAGAGATAGCGTACACAATGAGCAGTTCTTC

cdr3_length: 13
v_call: TRBV20-1
d_call: TRBD1
j_call: TRBJ1-1
clone_size: few
cdr3_aa: CSANTGAGTEAFF
cdr3_nt: TGCAGTGCTAATACAGGGGCCGGCACTGAAGCTTTCTTT

cdr3_length: 14
v_call: TRBV7-2
d_call: .
j_call: TRBJ2-3
clone_size: few
cdr3_aa: CASSRDWGSDTQYF
cdr3_nt: TGTGCCAGCAGCCGAGATTGGGGTTCAGATACGCAGTATTTT

cdr3_length: 14
v_call: TRBV12-3/TRBV12-4
d_call: .
j_call: TRBJ1-2
clone_size: few
cdr3_aa: CASSSSGPSGGYTF
cdr3_nt: TGTGCCAGCAGTTCCTCGGGGCCCTCTGGGGGCTACACCTTC

cdr3_length: 13
v_call: TRBV5-1
d_call: .
j_call: TRBJ2-7
clone_size: many
cdr3_aa: CASGTLGPVEQYF
cdr3_nt: TGCGCCAGCGGAACGCTGGGGCCCGTCGAGCAGTACTTC

cdr3_length: 16
v_call: TRBV7-6
d_call: .
j_call: TRBJ1-6
clone_size: few
cdr3_aa: CASSLAVGVLVSPLHF
cdr3_nt: TGTGCCAGCAGCTTAGCTGTGGGGGTTTTGGTTTCACCCCTCCACTTT

cdr3_length: 14
v_call: TRBV7-9
d_call: .
j_call: TRBJ1-5
clone_size: few
cdr3_aa: CASSFLGEDQPQHF
cdr3_nt: TGTGCCAGCAGCTTTCTAGGGGAAGATCAGCCCCAGCATTTT

cdr3_length: 15
v_call: TRBV6-2/TRBV6-3
d_call: .
j_call: TRBJ2-5
clone_size: .
cdr3_aa: CASSSGTRLGETQYF
cdr3_nt: TGTGCCAGCAGCTCCGGGACACGGCTAGGGGAGACCCAGTACTTC

cdr3_length: 13
v_call: TRBV30
d_call: .
j_call: TRBJ1-2
clone_size: many
cdr3_aa: CALYGSPLYGYTF
cdr3_nt: TGTGCCCTCTACGGCTCGCCCCTCTATGGCTACACCTTC

cdr3_length: 12
v_call: TRBV6-2/TRBV6-3
d_call: .
j_call: TRBJ1-5
clone_size: .
cdr3_aa: CASTEPNQPQHF
cdr3_nt: TGTGCCAGCACGGAACCCAACCAGCCCCAGCATTTT

cdr3_length: 16
v_call: TRBV7-9
d_call: .
j_call: TRBJ2-7
clone_size: few
cdr3_aa: CASSLFAGTVFGEQYF
cdr3_nt: TGTGCCAGCAGCTTATTCGCCGGGACCGTCTTCGGCGAGCAGTACTTC

cdr3_length: 16
v_call: TRBV20-1
d_call: .
j_call: TRBJ2-1
clone_size: few
cdr3_aa: CSARDFDTLALNEQFF
cdr3_nt: TGCAGTGCTAGAGATTTCGATACGCTAGCTCTCAATGAGCAGTTCTTC

cdr3_length: 16
v_call: TRBV6-2/TRBV6-3
d_call: TRBD1
j_call: TRBJ1-5
clone_size: few
cdr3_aa: CASRPDRDARNQPQHF
cdr3_nt: TGTGCCAGCAGACCGGACAGGGATGCTCGCAATCAGCCCCAGCATTTT

cdr3_length: 13
v_call: TRBV20-1
d_call: TRBD1
j_call: TRBJ1-2
clone_size: many
cdr3_aa: CSAKGQENYGYTF
cdr3_nt: TGCAGTGCTAAGGGACAGGAAAACTATGGCTACACCTTC

cdr3_length: 14
v_call: TRBV3-1
d_call: .
j_call: TRBJ2-4
clone_size: few
cdr3_aa: CASSTGVKKNIQYF
cdr3_nt: TGTGCCAGCAGCACAGGAGTGAAAAAAAACATTCAGTACTTC

cdr3_length: 15
v_call: TRBV25-1
d_call: .
j_call: TRBJ2-2
clone_size: .
cdr3_aa: CASSGVGAKVGELFF
cdr3_nt: TGTGCCAGCAGTGGGGTCGGAGCAAAGGTCGGGGAGCTGTTTTTT

cdr3_length: 17
v_call: TRBV2
d_call: TRBD1
j_call: TRBJ2-2
clone_size: few
cdr3_aa: CASSGTGGPSNTGELFF
cdr3_nt: TGTGCCAGCAGCGGGACAGGGGGACCCTCGAACACCGGGGAGCTGTTTTTT

cdr3_length: 14
v_call: TRBV6-5
d_call: .
j_call: TRBJ1-4
clone_size: few
cdr3_aa: CASSLQGFNEKLFF
cdr3_nt: TGTGCCAGCAGTTTGCAGGGTTTCAATGAAAAACTGTTTTTT

cdr3_length: 17
v_call: TRBV5-1
d_call: .
j_call: TRBJ2-3
clone_size: .
cdr3_aa: CASSLSGTGTLTDTQYF
cdr3_nt: TGCGCCAGCAGCTTGTCTGGGACCGGGACCCTCACAGATACGCAGTATTTT

cdr3_length: 12
v_call: TRBV7-2
d_call: .
j_call: TRBJ2-3
clone_size: .
cdr3_aa: CASSSDRATQYF
cdr3_nt: TGTGCCAGCAGCTCGGACAGAGCTACGCAGTATTTT

cdr3_length: 15
v_call: TRBV20-1
d_call: TRBD1
j_call: TRBJ2-1
clone_size: many
cdr3_aa: CSARGTGGIYNEQFF
cdr3_nt: TGCAGTGCTAGGGGGACAGGGGGCATCTACAATGAGCAGTTCTTC

cdr3_length: 16
v_call: TRBV12-3/TRBV12-4
d_call: TRBD2
j_call: TRBJ2-1
clone_size: few
cdr3_aa: CASSHTRGGLNNEQFF
cdr3_nt: TGTGCCAGCAGCCATACCCGCGGGGGGCTGAACAATGAGCAGTTCTTC

cdr3_length: 12
v_call: TRBV29-1
d_call: TRBD2
j_call: TRBJ2-7
clone_size: .
cdr3_aa: CSAREGLNEQYF
cdr3_nt: TGCAGCGCCCGGGAGGGCCTAAACGAGCAGTACTTC

cdr3_length: 15
v_call: TRBV7-9
d_call: TRBD1
j_call: TRBJ1-5
clone_size: .
cdr3_aa: CASSPSTGVDQPQHF
cdr3_nt: TGTGCCAGCAGCCCATCGACAGGGGTTGATCAGCCCCAGCATTTT

cdr3_length: 14
v_call: TRBV29-1
d_call: .
j_call: TRBJ2-3
clone_size: .
cdr3_aa: CSARGRSSTDTQYF
cdr3_nt: TGCAGCGCTCGTGGGAGGAGTAGCACAGATACGCAGTATTTT

cdr3_length: 15
v_call: TRBV29-1
d_call: TRBD1
j_call: TRBJ1-3
clone_size: few
cdr3_aa: CSVGQGQSSGNTIYF
cdr3_nt: TGCAGCGTTGGACAGGGACAGAGCTCTGGAAACACCATATATTTT

cdr3_length: 14
v_call: TRBV23-1
d_call: .
j_call: TRBJ2-1
clone_size: .
cdr3_aa: CASSQAGTYNEQFF
cdr3_nt: TGCGCCAGCAGTCAAGCCGGGACCTACAATGAGCAGTTCTTC

cdr3_length: 17
v_call: TRBV5-1
d_call: TRBD2
j_call: TRBJ2-7
clone_size: .
cdr3_aa: CASSAGLAGGNSYEQYF
cdr3_nt: TGCGCCAGCAGCGCCGGACTAGCGGGAGGAAACTCCTACGAGCAGTACTTC

cdr3_length: 14
v_call: TRBV3-1
d_call: TRBD1
j_call: TRBJ1-5
clone_size: .
cdr3_aa: CASSHQGGGQPQHF
cdr3_nt: TGTGCCAGCAGCCACCAGGGGGGAGGACAGCCCCAGCATTTT

cdr3_length: 14
v_call: TRBV5-6
d_call: TRBD1
j_call: TRBJ1-1
clone_size: .
cdr3_aa: CASSSTGTGTEAFF
cdr3_nt: TGTGCCAGCAGCTCGACAGGGACGGGAACTGAAGCTTTCTTT

cdr3_length: 13
v_call: TRBV10-3
d_call: TRBD2
j_call: TRBJ2-1
clone_size: .
cdr3_aa: CATLGGLANEQFF
cdr3_nt: TGTGCCACCCTGGGGGGACTAGCAAATGAGCAGTTCTTC

cdr3_length: 15
v_call: TRBV20-1
d_call: TRBD1
j_call: TRBJ1-4
clone_size: .
cdr3_aa: CSAKRTGTNNEKLFF
cdr3_nt: TGCAGTGCAAAAAGGACAGGAACTAATAATGAAAAACTGTTTTTT

cdr3_length: 14
v_call: TRBV5-1
d_call: .
j_call: TRBJ2-4
clone_size: .
cdr3_aa: CASSLEFGENIQYF
cdr3_nt: TGCGCCAGCAGCTTGGAGTTCGGGGAAAACATTCAGTACTTC

cdr3_length: 13
v_call: TRBV10-3
d_call: .
j_call: TRBJ2-7
clone_size: many
cdr3_aa: CAISDVRGYEQYF
cdr3_nt: TGTGCCATCAGTGATGTCAGGGGCTACGAGCAGTACTTC

cdr3_length: 15
v_call: TRBV12-3/TRBV12-4
d_call: TRBD1
j_call: TRBJ1-1
clone_size: many
cdr3_aa: CASSRPGQGITEAFF
cdr3_nt: TGTGCCAGCAGTAGACCGGGACAGGGGATCACTGAAGCTTTCTTT

cdr3_length: 12
v_call: TRBV7-2
d_call: .
j_call: TRBJ2-5
clone_size: many
cdr3_aa: CASSFSGETQYF
cdr3_nt: TGTGCCAGCAGCTTCTCGGGGGAGACCCAGTACTTC

cdr3_length: 15
v_call: TRBV5-1
d_call: TRBD2
j_call: TRBJ2-3
clone_size: .
cdr3_aa: CASSLGTSDTDTQYF
cdr3_nt: TGCGCCAGCAGCCTAGGGACTAGCGACACAGATACGCAGTATTTT

cdr3_length: 15
v_call: TRBV28
d_call: .
j_call: TRBJ1-1
clone_size: many
cdr3_aa: CASSLGAISNTEAFF
cdr3_nt: TGTGCCAGCAGTTTAGGAGCCATCTCGAACACTGAAGCTTTCTTT